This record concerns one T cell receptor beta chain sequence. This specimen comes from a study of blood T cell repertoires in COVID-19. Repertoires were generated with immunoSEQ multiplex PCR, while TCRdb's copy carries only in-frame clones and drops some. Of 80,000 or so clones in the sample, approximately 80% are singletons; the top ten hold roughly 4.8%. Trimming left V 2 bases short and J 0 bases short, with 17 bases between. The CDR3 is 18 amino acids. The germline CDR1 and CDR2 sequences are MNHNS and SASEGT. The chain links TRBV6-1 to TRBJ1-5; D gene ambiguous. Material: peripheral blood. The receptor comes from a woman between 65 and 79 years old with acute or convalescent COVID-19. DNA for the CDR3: TGTGCCAGCAGTGAACCCCATCGGGAGGAATATAGCAATCAGCCCCAGCATTTT. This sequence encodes CASSEPHREEYSNQPQHF.